One sample yielded the 5 T cell receptor beta chains listed below, sequenced in a study of blood T cell repertoires in COVID-19. Sequencing was performed with immunoSEQ multiplex PCR; in TCRdb, only in-frame clones are kept and a portion is missing. Among under 250,000 clones listed, 84% were seen once. Sequenced material: peripheral blood. The receptors originated from a man aged 50-59 years with active or convalescent COVID-19.

A single count supports this clone. The chain links TRBV30 to TRBJ1-2; a possible D gene is TRBD1 (6 bases). V was cut by 3 bases and J by 7 bases, with 12 bases left in between. The CDR3 has 12 amino acids. CDR1 is GTSNPN, CDR2 SVGIG, per germline (reference sequence). CDR3 coding DNA: TGTGCCTGGAGCCCAGGGGAGACTGGCTACACCTTC. Its translation: CAWSPGETGYTF.

V usage is TRBV6-5 and J usage is TRBJ1-6, with TRBD1 as a possible D gene (6 bases). The CDR3 is made up of 16 amino acids. V lost 4 bases to trimming and J lost 7 bases, with 17 bases between them. Germline loops: CDR1 MNHEY, CDR2 SVGAGI. The CDR3 DNA follows: TGTGCCAGCAGTTTAGGCCAGGGACAACTAAATTCACCCCTCCACTTT. It codes for CASSLGQGQLNSPLHF.

The chain carries TRBV7-9 and TRBJ2-1, with 9 bases lining up with TRBD2. This CDR3 has 16 residues. CDR1 and CDR2 from the germline V gene are SEHNR and FQNEAQ (reference sequence). V was clipped by 4 bases and J by 1 base; unmatched bases: 5. This chain's CDR3 is CASSSGGGASYNEQFF. In DNA form, the CDR3 reads TGTGCCAGCAGCTCTGGCGGGGGGGCATCCTACAATGAGCAGTTCTTC.

V usage is TRBV19 and J usage is TRBJ2-1; TRBD1 matches at 8 bases. V shed 6 bases, J shed 2 bases, and the junction held 6 bases outside the gene matches. The CDR3 is 15 amino acids. The V gene's germline CDR1 is LNHDA and CDR2 SQIVND (reference sequence). The CDR3 DNA follows: TGTGCCAGTAGGTCAACAGGGGGGACCTACAATGAGCAGTTCTTC. Its protein product is CASRSTGGTYNEQFF.

The chain links TRBV28 to TRBJ1-1; maybe TRBD1 (6 bases). V dropped 7 bases and J dropped 4 bases, with 19 bases sitting between them. Germline V CDR1 and CDR2: MDHEN, SYDVKM. The CDR3 extends over 15 amino acids. CDR3 amino acids: CASTLPGAGGTEAFF. The CDR3 DNA follows: TGTGCCAGCACCCTCCCAGGGGCTGGGGGCACTGAAGCTTTCTTT.